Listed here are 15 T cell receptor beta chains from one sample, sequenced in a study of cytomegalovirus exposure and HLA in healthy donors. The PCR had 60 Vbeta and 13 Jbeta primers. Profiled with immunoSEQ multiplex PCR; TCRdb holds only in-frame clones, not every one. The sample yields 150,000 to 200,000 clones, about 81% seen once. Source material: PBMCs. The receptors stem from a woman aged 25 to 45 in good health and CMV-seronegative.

This CDR3 is CASRSAGGRAYEQFF. CDR3 nucleotides: TGTGCCAGCAGGTCAGCGGGGGGGCGTGCCTATGAGCAGTTCTTC. V usage is TRBV7-9 and J usage is TRBJ2-1; 10 bases map to TRBD2. Germline V CDR1 and CDR2: SEHNR, FQNEAQ (reference sequence). Trimming at V came to 6 bases and at J to 8 bases, leaving 10 bases not matched to a gene. CDR3 size: 15 residues.

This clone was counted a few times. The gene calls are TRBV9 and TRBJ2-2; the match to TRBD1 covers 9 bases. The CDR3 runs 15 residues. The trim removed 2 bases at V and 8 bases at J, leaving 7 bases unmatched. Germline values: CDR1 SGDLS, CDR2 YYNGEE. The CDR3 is CASSVGQGRSGELFF. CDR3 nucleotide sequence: TGTGCCAGCAGCGTGGGACAGGGTCGCTCGGGGGAGCTGTTTTTT.

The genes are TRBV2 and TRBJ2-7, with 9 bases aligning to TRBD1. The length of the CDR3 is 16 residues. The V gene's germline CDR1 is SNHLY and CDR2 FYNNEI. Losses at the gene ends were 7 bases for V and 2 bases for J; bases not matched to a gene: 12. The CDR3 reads CASTGLGQGRAYEQYF. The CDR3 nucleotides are TGTGCCAGCACCGGACTCGGACAGGGGAGGGCCTACGAGCAGTACTTC.

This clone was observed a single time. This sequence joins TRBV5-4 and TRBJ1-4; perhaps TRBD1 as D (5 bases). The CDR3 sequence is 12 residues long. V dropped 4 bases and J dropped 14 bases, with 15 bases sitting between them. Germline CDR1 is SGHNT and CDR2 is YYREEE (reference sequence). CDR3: CASSDSTRGLFF. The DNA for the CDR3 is TGTGCCAGCAGCGATTCGACAAGGGGTCTGTTTTTT.

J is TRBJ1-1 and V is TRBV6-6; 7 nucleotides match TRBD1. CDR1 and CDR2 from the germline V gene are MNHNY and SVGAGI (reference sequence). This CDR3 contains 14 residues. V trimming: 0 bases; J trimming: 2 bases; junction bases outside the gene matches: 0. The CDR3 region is CASSYSGGNTEAFF. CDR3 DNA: TGTGCCAGCAGTTACTCAGGGGGCAACACTGAAGCTTTCTTT.

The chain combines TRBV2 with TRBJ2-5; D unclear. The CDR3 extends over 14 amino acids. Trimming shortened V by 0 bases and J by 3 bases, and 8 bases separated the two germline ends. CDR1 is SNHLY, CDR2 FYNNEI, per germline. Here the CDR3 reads CASSEAAAEETQYF. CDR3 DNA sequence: TGTGCCAGCAGTGAAGCGGCCGCTGAAGAGACCCAGTACTTC.

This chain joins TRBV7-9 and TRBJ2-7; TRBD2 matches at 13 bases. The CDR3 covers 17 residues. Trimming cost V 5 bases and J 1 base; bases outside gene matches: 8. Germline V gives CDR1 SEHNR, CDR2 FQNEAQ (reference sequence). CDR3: CASSQGLAGAGSYEQYF. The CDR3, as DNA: TGTGCCAGCAGCCAAGGACTAGCGGGAGCCGGGTCCTACGAGCAGTACTTC.

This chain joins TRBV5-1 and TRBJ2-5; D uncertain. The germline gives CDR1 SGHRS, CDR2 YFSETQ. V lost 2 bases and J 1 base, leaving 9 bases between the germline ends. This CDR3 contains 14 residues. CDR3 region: CASSLAPLQETQYF. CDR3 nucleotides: TGCGCCAGCAGCTTAGCCCCTCTCCAAGAGACCCAGTACTTC.

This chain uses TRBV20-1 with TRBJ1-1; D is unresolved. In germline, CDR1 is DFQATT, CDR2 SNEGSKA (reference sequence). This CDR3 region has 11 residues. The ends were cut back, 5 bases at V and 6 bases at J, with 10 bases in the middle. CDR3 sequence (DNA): TGCAGTGCTTCGAGAGGCGCTGAAGCTTTCTTT. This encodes CSASRGAEAFF.

The CDR3 loop reads CASSVGLSTDTQYF. Here the CDR3 DNA reads TGTGCCAGCAGCGTAGGCCTAAGCACAGATACGCAGTATTTT. The chain couples TRBV9 to TRBJ2-3, with D hard to call. Trimming pared 0 bases from V and 0 bases from J, leaving 5 bases between. From germline, CDR1 is SGDLS and CDR2 YYNGEE. This CDR3 has 14 amino acids.

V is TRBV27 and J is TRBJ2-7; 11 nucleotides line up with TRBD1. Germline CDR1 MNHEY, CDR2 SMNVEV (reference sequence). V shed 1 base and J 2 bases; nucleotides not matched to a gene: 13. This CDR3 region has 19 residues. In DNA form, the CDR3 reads TGTGCCAGCAGTTTATGGGACAGGGGGAAAGCTTCGGGTCCCTACGAGCAGTACTTC. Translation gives CASSLWDRGKASGPYEQYF.

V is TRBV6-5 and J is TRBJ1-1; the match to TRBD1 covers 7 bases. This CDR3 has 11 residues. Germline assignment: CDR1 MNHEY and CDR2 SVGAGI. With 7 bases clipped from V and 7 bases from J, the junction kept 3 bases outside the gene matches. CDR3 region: CASKRDSEAFF. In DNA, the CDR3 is TGTGCCAGCAAGAGGGACAGTGAAGCTTTCTTT.

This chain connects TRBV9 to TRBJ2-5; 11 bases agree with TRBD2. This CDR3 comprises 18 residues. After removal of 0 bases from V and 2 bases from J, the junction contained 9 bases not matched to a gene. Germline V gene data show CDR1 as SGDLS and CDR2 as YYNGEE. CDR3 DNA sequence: TGTGCCAGCAGCGTAGGAGTGGGGGTAGCGGGAGGGCAAGAGACCCAGTACTTC. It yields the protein CASSVGVGVAGGQETQYF. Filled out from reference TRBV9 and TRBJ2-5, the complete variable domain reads DSGVTQTPKHLITATGQRVTLRCSPRSGDLSVYWYQQSLDQGLQFLIQYYNGEERAKGNILERFSAQQFPDLHSELNLSSLELGDSALYFCASSVGVGVAGGQETQYFGPGTRLLVL.

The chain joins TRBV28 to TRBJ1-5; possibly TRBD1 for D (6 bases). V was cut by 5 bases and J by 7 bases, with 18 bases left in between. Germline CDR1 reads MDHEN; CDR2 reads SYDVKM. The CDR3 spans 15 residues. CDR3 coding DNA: TGTGCCAGCAGTCTAAGGGGACAAGGACGGCAGCCCCAGCATTTT. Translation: CASSLRGQGRQPQHF.

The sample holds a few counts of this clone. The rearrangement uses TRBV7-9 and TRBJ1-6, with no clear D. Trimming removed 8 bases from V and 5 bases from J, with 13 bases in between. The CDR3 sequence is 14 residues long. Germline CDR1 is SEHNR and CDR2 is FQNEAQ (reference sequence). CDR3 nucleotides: TGTGCCAGCCACCCCCGGGGTGATAATTCACCCCTCCACTTT. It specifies CASHPRGDNSPLHF.